A selection of T cell receptor beta chains follows, all from one sample in a study of cytomegalovirus exposure and HLA in healthy donors. Some clones are missing from TCRdb's copy, which holds only in-frame ones; the method was immunoSEQ multiplex PCR. This table holds some 96,000 clones, 60% to 80% found once. Sequencing was performed on PBMCs. Receptors originate from a female donor in good health and CMV-seronegative. The CDR3 runs from the conserved cysteine through the conserved F or W. Fields, in order: J gene, V gene, CDR3 length, CDR3 protein.

J: TRBJ2-3; V: TRBV2; length: 14; CDR3: CASSWDRDSDTQYF
J: TRBJ2-4; V: TRBV10-2; length: 14; CDR3: CAISSRTGGNIQYF
J: TRBJ1-6; V: TRBV6-5; length: 13; CDR3: CASRASINSPLHF
J: TRBJ2-7; V: TRBV6-1; length: 16; CDR3: CASSESHSFYIYEQYF
J: -; V: TRBV7-9; length: 15; CDR3: CSSSDQTGGSYEQYF
J: TRBJ2-7; V: TRBV9; length: 12; CDR3: CASSRDTVEQYF
J: TRBJ2-6; V: TRBV30; length: 14; CDR3: CAWSNSPGANVLTF
J: TRBJ1-5; V: TRBV4-3; length: 15; CDR3: CASSPSQGRGQPQHF
J: TRBJ1-3; V: TRBV5-1; length: 17; CDR3: CASSLDPGTNSGNTIYF
J: TRBJ2-6; V: TRBV29-1; length: 15; CDR3: CSVGYGASGANVLTF
J: TRBJ2-5; V: TRBV29-1; length: 14; CDR3: CSVAVAGVAETQYF
J: TRBJ2-1; V: TRBV11-3; length: 15; CDR3: CASSLGHQRGNEQFF
J: TRBJ1-3; V: TRBV5-4; length: 16; CDR3: CASSHPGARSGNTIYF
J: TRBJ1-3; V: TRBV27; length: 15; CDR3: CASRDRGQGGNTIYF
J: TRBJ1-3; V: TRBV18; length: 16; CDR3: CASSTPSALSGNTIYF
J: TRBJ2-3; V: TRBV21-1; length: 15; CDR3: CASGIAGGLTDTQYF
J: TRBJ1-3; V: TRBV7-9; length: 18; CDR3: CASSLALLEGFSGNTIYF
J: TRBJ2-2; V: TRBV27; length: 18; CDR3: CASSHSLARLMDTGELFF
J: TRBJ2-5; V: TRBV7-2; length: 14; CDR3: CASSKRGNQETQYF
J: TRBJ2-4; V: TRBV7-2; length: 13; CDR3: CASSLERGNIQYF
J: TRBJ1-2; V: TRBV7-9; length: 17; CDR3: CASSPSLFNRGFYGYTF
J: TRBJ2-1; V: TRBV19; length: 14; CDR3: CATRALAGDNEQFF
J: TRBJ2-5; V: TRBV5-1; length: 19; CDR3: CASSSTSPPGHPDQVTQYF
J: TRBJ1-1; V: TRBV5-1; length: 15; CDR3: CASRLREDRGAEAFF
J: TRBJ2-1; V: TRBV29-1; length: 13; CDR3: CSVEGSSYNEQFF
J: TRBJ2-2; V: TRBV27; length: 14; CDR3: CASSFGDRGGELFF
J: TRBJ1-5; V: TRBV5-1; length: 14; CDR3: CASPGQGAGQPQHF
J: TRBJ2-7; V: TRBV7-7; length: 16; CDR3: CASSPGLGGRINEQYF
J: TRBJ2-7; V: TRBV7-9; length: 14; CDR3: CASSPEAGRREQYF
J: TRBJ1-1; V: TRBV7-3; length: 15; CDR3: CASSLTGLPNTEAFF
J: TRBJ2-1; V: TRBV13; length: 17; CDR3: CASSFVHGLAGYNEQFF
J: TRBJ2-5; V: TRBV9; length: 15; CDR3: CASSMLTGVRETQYF
J: TRBJ2-3; V: TRBV7-3; length: 13; CDR3: CASSGTFGDTQYF
J: -; V: TRBV19; length: 14; CDR3: CASSMRERTYEQYF
J: TRBJ1-1; V: TRBV7-3; length: 13; CDR3: CASSPTGDIGAFF
J: TRBJ1-5; V: TRBV30; length: 15; CDR3: CAWSVTGYSNQPQHF
J: TRBJ2-7; V: TRBV7-9; length: 16; CDR3: CASSAGPGLASWEQYF
J: TRBJ2-3; V: TRBV6-4; length: 15; CDR3: CASSDAGGSTDTQYF
J: TRBJ2-1; V: TRBV4-3; length: 15; CDR3: CASSQLTGIYNEQFF
J: TRBJ2-1; V: TRBV5-1; length: 15; CDR3: CASSLKLAGGFEQFF
J: TRBJ1-3; V: TRBV30; length: 15; CDR3: CAWSGPVRFGNTIYF
J: TRBJ1-2; V: TRBV5-5; length: 16; CDR3: CASSLVQAGGIYGYTF
J: TRBJ2-4; V: TRBV7-9; length: 15; CDR3: CASSPDRGSENIQYF
J: TRBJ1-6; V: TRBV7-3; length: 13; CDR3: CASSLRPNSPLHF
J: TRBJ2-1; V: TRBV4-2; length: 13; CDR3: CASSDLTSGEQFF
J: TRBJ1-2; V: TRBV5-5; length: 14; CDR3: CASRLFGTVSGYTF
J: TRBJ2-2; V: TRBV2; length: 13; CDR3: CASTTASHRELFF
J: TRBJ1-4; V: TRBV28; length: 14; CDR3: CASSSTGQREKLFF
J: TRBJ2-1; V: TRBV5-1; length: 15; CDR3: CASSKGQGPYNEQFF
J: TRBJ2-7; V: TRBV5-1; length: 16; CDR3: CASSLKPSGTIYEQYF
J: TRBJ2-7; V: TRBV10-3; length: 16; CDR3: CAISEWGGTGGYEQYF
J: TRBJ2-7; V: TRBV29-1; length: 12; CDR3: CSVETGPYEQYF